The 11 T cell receptor beta chains below all came from one sample that was sequenced in a study of T cell responses to AZD1222 COVID-19 vaccine. Sequencing was performed with immunoSEQ multiplex PCR; in TCRdb, only in-frame clones are kept and a portion is missing. This table holds 85,000 to 130,000 clones, around 90% found once. The source material was peripheral blood, sampled on day 0 of AZD1222 vaccination. These receptor sequences come from an adult in good health.

The gene calls are TRBV27 and TRBJ2-7; a weak D match, TRBD2 (5 bases). V lost 7 bases and J 3 bases, leaving 13 bases between the germline ends. Germline CDR1 and CDR2: MNHEY and SMNVEV (reference sequence). CDR3 size: 13 residues. For the CDR3, the DNA is TGTGCCAGCACTAGCTTAGAAAACTACGAGCAGTACTTC. Protein sequence: CASTSLENYEQYF.

Notes on this clone: This could be a read error, since a much larger clone is one nucleotide away. The chain recombines TRBV25-1 with TRBJ1-6, with 9 nucleotides matching TRBD1. The CDR3 runs 14 residues. The trim removed 3 bases at V and 6 bases at J, leaving 0 bases unmatched. In germline, CDR1 is MGHDK, CDR2 SYGVNS. CDR3 in DNA: TGTGCCAGCAGTGAGGACAGGGGTAATTCACCCCTCCACTTT. This sequence encodes CASSEDRGNSPLHF. Full variable domain (missing parts from reference TRBV25-1 and TRBJ1-6): EADIYQTPRYLVIGTGKKITLECSQTMGHDKMYWYQQDPGMELHLIHYSYGVNSTEKGDLSSESTVSRIRTEHFPLTLESARPSHTSQYLCASSEDRGNSPLHFGNGTRLTVT.

The chain is built from TRBV5-5 and TRBJ2-7; D remains ambiguous. Trimming took 2 bases from V and 0 from J, leaving 0 bases between them. Germline CDR1 SGHKS, CDR2 YYEKEE (reference sequence). The CDR3 loop spans 11 amino acids. For the CDR3, the DNA is TGTGCCAGCAGCTTCTCCTACGAGCAGTACTTC. Residues: CASSFSYEQYF.

This sequence joins TRBV7-2 and TRBJ1-2, with a tentative D call TRBD1 (5 bases). This CDR3 is 14 amino acids long. CDR1 SGHTA and CDR2 FQGNSA come from the germline V gene. The germline V and J ends were trimmed by 0 bases and 1 base, with 6 bases remaining between them. The CDR3 reads CASSLAGVNYGYTF. CDR3 DNA: TGTGCCAGCAGCTTAGCAGGGGTTAACTATGGCTACACCTTC.

This chain links TRBV15 with TRBJ2-7, with D possibly being TRBD1 (5 bases). Germline lookup yields CDR1 LNHNV and CDR2 YYDKDF (reference sequence). CDR3 length equals 15 residues. Trimming removed 1 base at V and 2 bases at J, with 12 bases between. The CDR3 coding sequence is TGTGCCACCAGCAGAGCAGGGAAAGAGGCCTACGAGCAGTACTTC. This codes for CATSRAGKEAYEQYF.

The chain uses TRBV5-6 and TRBJ2-5, with D uncertain. Germline V lookup: CDR1 SGHDT, CDR2 YYEEEE. Trimming stripped 2 bases from V and 4 bases from J, with 6 bases between. The CDR3 spans 12 residues. The CDR3 DNA reads TGTGCCAGCAGCTTAAGGTTAGAGACCCAGTACTTC. The encoded protein is CASSLRLETQYF.

The chain combines TRBV4-2 with TRBJ2-7; TRBD1 aligns across 7 bases. CDR1 and CDR2 from the germline V gene are LGHNA and YNFKEQ. This CDR3 is 15 amino acids long. J gave up 6 bases and V 3 bases, and 11 bases lay outside the gene matches. The CDR3: CASSQAGTDLGEQYF. The CDR3 coding sequence is TGTGCCAGCAGCCAGGCTGGGACAGATCTGGGCGAGCAGTACTTC.

This CDR3 reads CASSPPPAPFPYEQYF. CDR3 coding DNA: TGTGCCAGCAGTCCCCCTCCTGCCCCCTTCCCTTACGAGCAGTACTTC. This chain joins TRBV27 and TRBJ2-7; D is uncertain. Trimming removed 5 bases from V and 4 bases from J, with 21 bases in between. The germline V gene encodes CDR1 MNHEY and CDR2 SMNVEV (reference sequence). This CDR3 is 16 amino acids long.

This clone was seen only once. The chain's CDR3 is CASSIRDRWYEQYF. CDR3 nucleotides: TGTGCCAGCAGCATCCGGGACAGGTGGTACGAGCAGTACTTC. The chain links TRBV13 to TRBJ2-7; 8 nucleotides match TRBD1. The CDR3 covers 14 residues. V dropped 5 bases and J dropped 4; count of bases not matched to a gene: 7. Per germline, CDR1 PRHDT and CDR2 FYEKMQ (reference sequence).

DNA for the CDR3: TGCGCCAGCAGCCTTTCGAGGGACAGGGCGGACTATGGCTACACCTTC. Its protein is CASSLSRDRADYGYTF. The chain is built from TRBV5-1 and TRBJ1-2; TRBD1 agrees at 9 bases. The CDR3 spans 16 residues. V shed 4 bases, J shed 3 bases, and the junction held 10 bases outside the gene matches. Germline loops: CDR1 SGHRS, CDR2 YFSETQ.

A remark on this clone: At one end the junction does not follow the germline gene, possibly because of a read error. The CDR3 is CASRGSDTEAFF. The CDR3 DNA sequence: TGCGCCAGCAGAGGTTCGGACACCGAAGCTTTCTTT. The rearrangement joins TRBV10-1 to TRBJ1-1; maybe TRBD1 (5 bases). This CDR3 has 12 residues. Germline assignment: CDR1 WNHNN and CDR2 SYGVQD (reference sequence).